Shown below are 7 T cell receptor beta chains from a single sample sequenced in a study of blood T cell repertoires in COVID-19. Profiled with immunoSEQ multiplex PCR; TCRdb holds only in-frame clones, not every one. The table includes approximately 230,000 clones, about 83% detected once. Sequencing was carried out using peripheral blood. The receptor set was obtained from an elderly man with acute or convalescent COVID-19.

The chain couples TRBV18 to TRBJ2-7; 9 positions agree with TRBD1. This CDR3 contains 13 residues. Germline V gives CDR1 KGHSH, CDR2 LQKENI. V lost 6 bases to trimming and J lost 2 bases; unmatched junction nucleotides: 2. The CDR3 spells CASSGTGPYEQYF. The CDR3 DNA sequence: TGTGCCAGCTCTGGGACAGGGCCCTACGAGCAGTACTTC.

This chain uses TRBV7-2 with TRBJ1-5; the match to TRBD1 covers 7 bases. The V gene's germline CDR1 is SGHTA and CDR2 FQGNSA. J was trimmed by 11 bases and V by 5 bases; bases with no gene match: 15. The CDR3 is 15 amino acids. CDR3 region: CASSVDRAPVAAQHF. The CDR3 nucleotides read TGTGCCAGCAGCGTTGACAGGGCGCCGGTGGCGGCCCAGCATTTT.

This clone occurred a few times. This chain connects TRBV29-1 to TRBJ2-7; tentative D call: TRBD1 (6 bases). Germline CDR1 is SQVTM and CDR2 is ANQGSEA. This CDR3 has 12 amino acids. The V end lost 5 bases, the J end lost 3 bases, and 11 bases lay between the germline ends. In nucleotides, the CDR3 is TGCAGCGTTACAGGGCTCAGCTACGAGCAGTACTTC. It codes for CSVTGLSYEQYF.

This sequence joins TRBV10-2 and TRBJ1-2; possible D gene TRBD1, 5 bases. The length of the CDR3 is 14 residues. Germline V gene data show CDR1 as WSHSY and CDR2 as SAAADI. The V end was cut by 6 bases, the J end by 5 bases, with 16 bases between. This CDR3 is CASRGPTGGYGYTF. DNA for the CDR3: TGCGCCAGCAGAGGTCCGACGGGGGGATATGGCTACACCTTC.

This clone was recorded once. J is TRBJ2-3 and V is TRBV30; TRBD1 matches at 10 bases. Per the germline V gene, CDR1 is GTSNPN and CDR2 is SVGIG (reference sequence). V was pared by 2 bases and J by 4 bases, with 6 bases of the junction left unmatched. The CDR3 totals 15 residues. The CDR3, as DNA: TGTGCCTGGAGTCTTCGGGGGACAGGGGCAGATACGCAGTATTTT. Encoded protein: CAWSLRGTGADTQYF. The whole variable domain, remainder taken from reference TRBV30 and TRBJ2-3, is SQTIHQWPATLVQPVGSPLSLECTVEGTSNPNLYWYRQAAGRGLQLLFYSVGIGQISSEVPQNLSASRPQDRQFILSSKKLLLSDSGFYLCAWSLRGTGADTQYFGPGTRLTVL.

To note about this clone: Other DNA variants within this sample encode the same CDR3. The rearrangement joins TRBV5-1 to TRBJ2-5; the match to TRBD2 covers 7 bases. CDR3 length: 15 residues. CDR1 and CDR2 from the germline V gene are SGHRS and YFSETQ. V gave up 0 bases and J gave up 2 bases; unmatched junction bases: 4. CDR3 nucleotides: TGCGCCAGCAGCTTGGGGGCTAGCGGACAAGAGACCCAGTACTTC. As protein: CASSLGASGQETQYF.

This clone was detected only once. The chain has TRBV19 and TRBJ2-7; the D is unclear. Trimming took 10 bases from V and 12 from J, leaving 13 bases between them. The CDR3 consists of 9 residues. Germline assignment: CDR1 LNHDA and CDR2 SQIVND (reference sequence). The CDR3 region is CATACAPYF. The CDR3 DNA follows: TGTGCCACCGCCTGCGCCCCGTACTTC.